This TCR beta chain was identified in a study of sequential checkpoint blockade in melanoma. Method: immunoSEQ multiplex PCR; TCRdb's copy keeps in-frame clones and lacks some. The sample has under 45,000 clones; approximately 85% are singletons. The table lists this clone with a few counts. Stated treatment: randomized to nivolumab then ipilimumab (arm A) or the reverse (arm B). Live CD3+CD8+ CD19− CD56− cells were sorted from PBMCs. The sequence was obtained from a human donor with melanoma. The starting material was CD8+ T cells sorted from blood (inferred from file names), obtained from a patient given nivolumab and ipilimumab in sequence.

The CDR3: CASSTMLDTEAFF. For the CDR3, the DNA is TGTGCCAGCAGTACTATGTTGGATACTGAAGCTTTCTTT. The chain combines TRBV25-1 with TRBJ1-1; D remains ambiguous. The CDR3 runs 13 residues. The germline V gene has CDR1 MGHDK and CDR2 SYGVNS. V lost 5 bases and J lost 5, with 12 bases in between.